Presented here are 23 T cell receptor beta chains from one specimen sequenced in a study of cytomegalovirus exposure and HLA in healthy donors. Primers: 60 Vbeta forward and 13 Jbeta reverse. Here immunoSEQ multiplex PCR was the method, and the copy in TCRdb shows in-frame clones only, minus some. The data show roughly 140,000 clones, 80% to 90% seen once. Sequenced material: PBMCs. The source is a boy between 2 and 15 years old in good health and CMV-seronegative.

The count of this clone is one. In DNA form, the CDR3 reads TGTGCCAGTAGGGGACTAGCGGCGAACACCGGGGAGCTGTTTTTT. This gives the protein CASRGLAANTGELFF. The gene calls are TRBV19 and TRBJ2-2, with 11 bases fitting TRBD2. Germline CDR1 LNHDA, CDR2 SQIVND (reference sequence). The junction had 0 bases not matched to a gene; V was cut back by 6 bases and J by 0 bases. The length of the CDR3 is 15 residues.

This chain joins TRBV4-2 and TRBJ2-7, with 8 bases identical to TRBD1. The germline V gene encodes CDR1 LGHNA and CDR2 YNFKEQ. Trimming took 1 base from V and 0 from J; bases not matched to a gene: 2. This CDR3 is built from 15 residues. The CDR3 sequence: CASSQGQGASYEQYF. In DNA form, the CDR3 reads TGTGCCAGCAGCCAAGGTCAGGGGGCCTCCTACGAGCAGTACTTC.

The chain links TRBV5-1 to TRBJ1-6; no clear D. CDR1 and CDR2 (germline): SGHRS, YFSETQ. The CDR3 is 15 residues long. The germline V and J ends were trimmed by 0 bases and 6 bases, with 10 bases remaining between them. The CDR3 coding sequence is TGCGCCAGCAGCTTGGAGCTCGATTTTAATTCACCCCTCCACTTT. Translating gives CASSLELDFNSPLHF.

The V and J genes are TRBV10-3 and TRBJ1-4; tentative D call: TRBD1 (5 bases). This CDR3 comprises 13 residues. CDR1 ENHRY and CDR2 SYGVKD come from the germline V gene. The V end was cut by 3 bases, the J end by 6 bases, with 8 bases between. The CDR3 here is CAISDREYEKLFF. CDR3 DNA: TGTGCCATCAGTGACAGGGAATATGAAAAACTGTTTTTT.

The chain is built from TRBV7-9 and TRBJ2-7; 9 nucleotides line up with TRBD1. This CDR3 region has 15 residues. Germline V gene data show CDR1 as SEHNR and CDR2 as FQNEAQ (reference sequence). Trimming at V came to 5 bases and at J to 2 bases, leaving 7 bases not matched to a gene. The CDR3 region is CASSGGTGSAYEQYF. In DNA form, the CDR3 reads TGTGCCAGCAGCGGTGGGACAGGGTCCGCCTACGAGCAGTACTTC.

This chain joins TRBV9 and TRBJ2-1; a possible D gene is TRBD2 (5 bases). CDR3 length: 15 residues. Trimming pared 4 bases from V and 4 bases from J, leaving 15 bases between. Germline values: CDR1 SGDLS, CDR2 YYNGEE. This chain's CDR3 is CASSPTTGLYNEQFF. The CDR3 coding sequence is TGTGCCAGCAGCCCGACTACCGGCCTATACAATGAGCAGTTCTTC.

The V call is TRBV5-1, the J call TRBJ2-3, with TRBD1 matching 7 bases. Germline V CDR1 and CDR2: SGHRS, YFSETQ. Unmatched junction bases numbered 7, after V lost 3 bases and J lost 0 bases. The length of the CDR3 is 16 residues. CDR3 in DNA: TGCGCCAGCAGCTACGGGACAGTCTGGAGCACAGATACGCAGTATTTT. It translates to CASSYGTVWSTDTQYF.

The chain employs TRBV5-4 and TRBJ1-1; D gene ambiguous. The CDR3 totals 18 residues. Germline CDR1 is SGHNT and CDR2 is YYREEE (reference sequence). V was trimmed by 3 bases and J by 1 base, leaving 22 bases between them. CDR3 residues: CASSYGRGPLVANTEAFF. In DNA form, the CDR3 reads TGTGCCAGCAGCTATGGTCGGGGTCCCCTGGTAGCGAACACTGAAGCTTTCTTT.

This clone was detected once. V is TRBV6-1 and J is TRBJ2-3; D gene ambiguous. Germline CDR1 is MNHNS and CDR2 is SASEGT. The V gene lost 3 bases and the J gene lost 5 bases, with 15 bases spanning the gap. The CDR3 loop spans 15 amino acids. The CDR3 sequence: CASSETSTNGDTQYF. The CDR3 DNA follows: TGTGCCAGCAGTGAGACTTCAACCAATGGAGATACGCAGTATTTT.

The chain has TRBV5-1 and TRBJ2-5; the match to TRBD1 covers 8 bases. Germline assignment: CDR1 SGHRS and CDR2 YFSETQ. V shed 2 bases and J 3 bases; nucleotides not matched to a gene: 3. The CDR3 has 14 amino acids. The CDR3 DNA reads TGCGCCAGCAGCTTAGGGACAGGAAAAGAGACCCAGTACTTC. Protein sequence: CASSLGTGKETQYF.

The chain has TRBV7-8 and TRBJ2-5; a possible D gene is TRBD1 (6 bases). The DNA matches TRBJ2-7 better at its end, which makes the J call doubtful. The CDR3 covers 15 residues. Germline CDR1 is SGHVS and CDR2 is FQNEAQ. As DNA, the CDR3 is TGTGCCAGCACCCGATCCTCCGGGACACTCGACGAGCAGTACTTC. As protein: CASTRSSGTLDEQYF.

The chain couples TRBV11-2 to TRBJ1-1, with unresolved D. Germline values: CDR1 SGHAT, CDR2 FQNNGV. The CDR3 sequence is 15 residues long. V lost 3 bases and J lost 0, with 11 bases in between. The CDR3, as DNA: TGTGCCAGCAGCTTCCCGGGATACTTGAACACTGAAGCTTTCTTT. This gives the protein CASSFPGYLNTEAFF.

The V call is TRBV11-2, the J call TRBJ1-4; D remains unclear. V lost 5 bases to trimming and J lost 5 bases, with 18 bases between them. The CDR3 sequence is 16 residues long. Germline CDR1 reads SGHAT; CDR2 reads FQNNGV. The CDR3 sequence is CASSHIVAGGNEKLFF. The CDR3 region has the DNA TGTGCCAGCAGCCACATCGTGGCCGGCGGGAATGAAAAACTGTTTTTT.

The V call is TRBV12-5, the J call TRBJ2-7; D possibly corresponds to TRBD1 (5 bases). CDR3 length: 14 amino acids. Germline CDR1 is LGHNT and CDR2 is FRNRAP. V was trimmed by 5 bases and J by 2 bases, leaving 13 bases between them. The DNA of the CDR3 is TGTGCTAGTGGTAACCGAACAGGCACCTACGAGCAGTACTTC. It encodes CASGNRTGTYEQYF. Using reference TRBV12-5 and TRBJ2-7 for the parts outside the CDR3, the full variable domain is DARVTQTPRHKVTEMGQEVTMRCQPILGHNTVFWYRQTMMQGLELLAYFRNRAPLDDSGMPKDRFSAEMPDATLATLKIQPSEPRDSAVYFCASGNRTGTYEQYFGPGTRLTVT.

The chain recombines TRBV19 with TRBJ2-5, with D possibly matching TRBD2 (6 bases). CDR1 and CDR2 (germline): LNHDA, SQIVND (reference sequence). This CDR3 region has 17 residues. Deletions cut 10 bases from V and 1 base from J, with 25 bases between. The CDR3 DNA sequence: TGTGCCACTCCTCGCCGGGATAGCGGACTACTCCAAGAGACCCAGTACTTC. It encodes CATPRRDSGLLQETQYF.

This rearrangement joins TRBV7-8 to TRBJ1-2; D unresolved. Germline CDR1 SGHVS, CDR2 FQNEAQ. The CDR3 spans 16 residues. The V end lost 1 base, the J end lost 4 bases, and 16 bases lay between the germline ends. CDR3 sequence: CASSLGSRLPIYGYTF. The CDR3 DNA follows: TGTGCCAGCAGCTTAGGGAGCAGACTACCCATCTATGGCTACACCTTC. The whole variable domain, remainder taken from reference TRBV7-8 and TRBJ1-2, is GAGVSQSPRYKVAKRGQDVALRCDPISGHVSLFWYQQALGQGPEFLTYFQNEAQLDKSGLPSDRFFAERPEGSVSTLKIQRTQQEDSAVYLCASSLGSRLPIYGYTFGSGTRLTVV.

This rearrangement joins TRBV20-1 to TRBJ2-1; D unclear. Trimming removed 3 bases from V and 4 bases from J, with 4 bases in between. Per germline, CDR1 DFQATT and CDR2 SNEGSKA (reference sequence). The CDR3 covers 11 residues. CDR3 loop: CSASRYNEQFF. The CDR3 region has the DNA TGCAGTGCTAGCAGATACAATGAGCAGTTCTTC.

V usage is TRBV6-1 and J usage is TRBJ2-5; 10 bases are shared with TRBD2. The J call could be wrong; TRBJ2-7 is a better fit for the DNA end. The germline gives CDR1 MNHNS, CDR2 SASEGT. The CDR3 has 15 amino acids. CDR3 DNA: TGTGCCAGCCAACCCGGGGCTAGCGGGGGTTACGAGCAGTACTTC. Translating gives CASQPGASGGYEQYF.

The CDR3 is CASSQKIADYEQYF. The CDR3 DNA reads TGTGCCAGCAGCCAGAAAATAGCGGACTACGAGCAGTACTTC. J is TRBJ2-7 and V is TRBV5-4; D might be TRBD2 (6 bases). From germline, CDR1 is SGHNT and CDR2 YYREEE (reference sequence). The CDR3 extends over 14 amino acids. Trimming shortened V by 4 bases and J by 3 bases, and 14 bases separated the two germline ends.

In its sample, this clone was seen once. At one boundary the junction diverges from the germline segment, which might be a read error. V is TRBV27 and J is TRBJ2-6; D unresolved. The length of the CDR3 is 15 residues. The germline V gene encodes CDR1 MNHEY and CDR2 SMNVEV (reference sequence). CDR3 sequence reads: CAGSSPSSGANVLTF. CDR3 nucleotides: TGTGCCGGCAGTTCCCCCAGCTCTGGGGCCAACGTCCTGACTTTC.

The chain is built from TRBV5-1 and TRBJ2-7; maybe TRBD2 (6 bases). Germline V CDR1 and CDR2: SGHRS, YFSETQ. Trimming stripped 4 bases from V and 4 bases from J, with 21 bases between. The CDR3 extends over 16 amino acids. The CDR3 nucleotides read TGCGCCAGCAGCCTTCGGGTCGGGGGTAGAGGTTACGAGCAGTACTTC. Residues: CASSLRVGGRGYEQYF.

This clone was detected a few times. This chain connects TRBV5-6 to TRBJ1-1; no clear D gene. Germline loops: CDR1 SGHDT, CDR2 YYEEEE. Between the trimmed V and J ends, which lost 0 bases and 4 bases, there was a span of 13 bases. This CDR3 has 15 residues. The CDR3 reads CASSLGSGLGTEAFF. CDR3 DNA sequence: TGTGCCAGCAGCTTGGGGTCGGGATTGGGCACTGAAGCTTTCTTT.

The V call is TRBV5-1, the J call TRBJ2-7; no definite D call. From germline, CDR1 is SGHRS and CDR2 YFSETQ. V was pared by 1 base and J by 4 bases, with 6 bases between. CDR3 length: 12 amino acids. CDR3 DNA sequence: TGCGCCAGCAGCTTGATTCGGTACGAGCAGTACTTC. Protein product: CASSLIRYEQYF.